Shown below are 28 T cell receptor beta chains from a single sample sequenced in a study of shared clonotypes between healthy human individuals (dated by TCRdb to the early 2020s). The library was made by the immunoSEQ multiplex PCR assay. What TCRdb holds here is the immuneACCESS table cut down to in-frame rearrangements. Part of the clones is not present; checked against another copy, under half of the missing clones reflect an unresolved V gene, and the others are unexplained. The sample contains hundreds of thousands of clones, roughly 95% of them found a single time. The top ten constitute about 0.057% of the sample. The material sequenced was naive CD4+ T cells sorted from blood. According to the study, the label for this sample's cell subset or site signals: CD45RA+ positively selected. These receptors originate from a woman younger than 45 in good health.

Turning to this clone: A read error may account for a junction end that differs from germline. Other DNA sequences in this sample translate to the same CDR3. The chain carries TRBV18 and TRBJ2-7, with 9 bases matching TRBD1. This CDR3 region has 14 residues. Germline loops: CDR1 KGHSH, CDR2 LQKENI. The CDR3, as DNA: TGTGCTAGCTCACCCGGGACAGGGTTCTACGAGCAGTACTTC. Its protein product is CASSPGTGFYEQYF.

V usage is TRBV27 and J usage is TRBJ2-3; D could derive from TRBD1 or TRBD2 (6 bases each). The germline gives CDR1 MNHEY, CDR2 SMNVEV (reference sequence). The CDR3 is 15 residues long. The ends were cut back, 3 bases at V and 6 bases at J, with 16 bases in the middle. Here the CDR3 reads CASSFYRGPSDTQYF. For the CDR3, the DNA is TGTGCCAGCAGTTTTTACCGGGGGCCCAGCGATACGCAGTATTTT.

This sequence joins TRBV5-1 and TRBJ2-7; D possibly matches TRBD1 or TRBD2 (5 bases each). Germline V gene lookup returns CDR1 SGHRS and CDR2 YFSETQ. The CDR3 has 15 residues. Trimming removed 6 bases at V and 2 bases at J, with 18 bases between. CDR3 bases: TGCGCCAGCAAGCTTGGTACGGGGCCTACCTACGAGCAGTACTTC. Its translation: CASKLGTGPTYEQYF.

The chain links TRBV27 to TRBJ2-2, with a possible D match to TRBD2 (6 bases). V was clipped by 5 bases and J by 3 bases, with 16 bases between them. Germline V CDR1 and CDR2: MNHEY, SMNVEV (reference sequence). This CDR3 is built from 16 residues. CDR3 amino acids: CASSRSRDFYTGELFF. The CDR3 DNA reads TGTGCCAGCAGTAGATCCCGGGACTTCTACACCGGGGAGCTGTTTTTT.

V is TRBV5-6 and J is TRBJ2-3; 7 nucleotides agree with TRBD1. J gave up 2 bases and V 0 bases, and 12 bases lay outside the gene matches. Germline CDR1 SGHDT, CDR2 YYEEEE. CDR3 size: 18 residues. The CDR3 coding sequence is TGTGCCAGCAGCTTGGAGGGCTCCAGGGGGACCGACACAGATACGCAGTATTTT. Amino acid sequence: CASSLEGSRGTDTDTQYF.

CDR3 amino acids: CASSPGTANYGYTF. In DNA form, the CDR3 reads TGTGCCAGCAGCCCCGGCACCGCTAACTATGGCTACACCTTC. The gene calls are TRBV5-8 and TRBJ1-2; D is undetermined. Per germline, CDR1 SGHTS and CDR2 YDEGEE. Trimming pared 4 bases from V and 0 bases from J, leaving 10 bases between. This CDR3 spans 14 amino acids. The complete variable domain, with remaining parts taken from reference TRBV5-8 and TRBJ1-2, reads EAGVTQSPTHLIKTRGQQATLRCSPISGHTSVYWYQQALGLGLQFLLWYDEGEERNRGNFPPRFSGRQFPNYSSELNVNALELEDSALYLCASSPGTANYGYTFGSGTRLTVV.

This clone was seen only once. The genes are TRBV28 and TRBJ1-4, with TRBD1 as a possible D gene (6 bases). The germline V gene has CDR1 MDHEN and CDR2 SYDVKM. V was shortened by 3 bases and J by 4 bases, with 12 bases between the two germline ends. The CDR3 covers 15 residues. The CDR3 protein is CASSLSGTLNEKLFF. For the CDR3, the DNA is TGTGCCAGCAGTTTGTCAGGGACACTTAATGAAAAACTGTTTTTT.

The rearrangement links TRBV2 to TRBJ1-2; maybe TRBD1 (5 bases). Trimming shortened V by 7 bases and J by 7 bases, and 25 bases separated the two germline ends. Germline CDR1 reads SNHLY; CDR2 reads FYNNEI. The CDR3 sequence is 16 residues long. Written as DNA, the CDR3 is TGTGCCAGCACCATATTAAAGGGGACGGCAGGTAGTGGCTACACCTTC. Translation gives CASTILKGTAGSGYTF.

The CDR3 bases are TGTGCCAGTAGTATGTCGAGTTCACCCCTCCACTTT. Amino acid sequence: CASSMSSSPLHF. J is TRBJ1-6 and V is TRBV19, with no clear D. This CDR3 is built from 12 residues. The germline V and J ends were trimmed by 3 bases and 9 bases, with 6 bases remaining between them. Germline V gene sequence: CDR1 LNHDA, CDR2 SQIVND (reference sequence). The whole variable domain, filled in from reference TRBV19 and TRBJ1-6, reads DGGITQSPKYLFRKEGQNVTLSCEQNLNHDAMYWYRQDPGQGLRLIYYSQIVNDFQKGDIAEGYSVSREKKESFPLTVTSAQKNPTAFYLCASSMSSSPLHFGNGTRLTVT.

The CDR3 DNA sequence: TGTGCCAGCAGTGATCGGGACGCGCTCCTAGAAGAGACCCAGTACTTC. Translated, it gives CASSDRDALLEETQYF. The genes are TRBV2 and TRBJ2-5; perhaps D is TRBD1 or TRBD2 (5 bases each). Trimming pared 3 bases from V and 3 bases from J, leaving 17 bases between. Germline CDR1 is SNHLY and CDR2 is FYNNEI. The CDR3 has 16 amino acids. The full variable domain, its missing parts supplied by reference TRBV2 and TRBJ2-5, is EPEVTQTPSHQVTQMGQEVILRCVPISNHLYFYWYRQILGQKVEFLVSFYNNEISEKSEIFDDQFSVERPDGSNFTLKIRSTKLEDSAMYFCASSDRDALLEETQYFGPGTRLLVL.

The chain has TRBV7-9 and TRBJ1-4; D unclear. Germline CDR1 is SEHNR and CDR2 is FQNEAQ (reference sequence). The CDR3 is 12 residues long. Trimming removed 6 bases from V and 5 bases from J, with 7 bases in between. The CDR3 DNA is TGTGCCAGCAGATCCAGGAATGAAAAACTGTTTTTT. Its protein is CASRSRNEKLFF.

This chain joins TRBV5-1 and TRBJ2-3; perhaps TRBD2 as D (6 bases). This CDR3 is 15 amino acids long. Between the trimmed V and J ends, which lost 4 bases and 2 bases, there was a span of 14 bases. CDR1 is SGHRS, CDR2 YFSETQ, per germline. The DNA for the CDR3 is TGCGCCAGCAGCCGGGACTCCTCCCTCACAGATACGCAGTATTTT. It specifies CASSRDSSLTDTQYF.

This chain uses TRBV2 with TRBJ2-5, with D perhaps matching TRBD1 (6 bases). The last part of the DNA fits TRBJ2-7 better; the J call may be wrong. The CDR3 length is 13 residues. Germline V gene data show CDR1 as SNHLY and CDR2 as FYNNEI. The CDR3 sequence: CASTRDIMNEQYF. CDR3 nucleotides: TGTGCCAGCACCCGGGACATCATGAACGAGCAGTACTTC.

The chain joins TRBV19 to TRBJ2-7; TRBD1 is a possible D gene (5 bases). V dropped 4 bases and J dropped 7 bases, with 20 bases sitting between them. The CDR3 totals 15 residues. The V gene's germline CDR1 is LNHDA and CDR2 SQIVND (reference sequence). The chain's CDR3 is CASSKTGPLLGEQYF. The DNA of the CDR3 is TGTGCCAGTAGTAAAACAGGTCCCCTATTGGGAGAGCAGTACTTC.

The chain carries TRBV27 and TRBJ1-4; a possible D gene is TRBD1 (5 bases). The V gene lost 2 bases and the J gene lost 7 bases, with 8 bases spanning the gap. The CDR3 totals 13 residues. The germline V gene has CDR1 MNHEY and CDR2 SMNVEV (reference sequence). The CDR3 DNA reads as TGTGCCAGCAGTTTAGGGGACCGTGAAAAACTGTTTTTT. This codes for CASSLGDREKLFF.

The genes are TRBV27 and TRBJ1-6, with D perhaps TRBD1 (5 bases). CDR1 and CDR2 (germline): MNHEY, SMNVEV (reference sequence). The CDR3 contains 16 residues. V was cut by 2 bases and J by 5 bases, with 13 bases left in between. CDR3 region: CASSLIPARDNSPLHF. As DNA, the CDR3 is TGTGCCAGCAGTTTAATCCCGGCCAGGGATAATTCACCCCTCCACTTT.

J is TRBJ1-3 and V is TRBV7-2; the D gene is possibly TRBD1 (6 bases). V was cut by 6 bases and J by 2 bases, with 20 bases left in between. Germline-derived CDR1 and CDR2 are SGHTA and FQGNSA. The CDR3 runs to 17 residues. The DNA of the CDR3 is TGTGCCAGCAGTCTAAGATACAGGGCCTCCCCTGGAAACACCATATATTTT. Translating gives CASSLRYRASPGNTIYF.

This chain connects TRBV7-3 to TRBJ2-7; perhaps D is TRBD1 or TRBD2 (5 bases each). The CDR3 loop spans 11 amino acids. Looked up from germline, CDR1 is SGHTA and CDR2 is FQGTGA. The V end lost 4 bases, the J end lost 5 bases, and 6 bases lay between the germline ends. The CDR3 nucleotides are TGTGCCAGCAGCTCGGGACACGAGCAGTACTTC. Translation gives CASSSGHEQYF.

This sequence joins TRBV27 and TRBJ2-2, with D uncertain. Germline CDR1 and CDR2: MNHEY and SMNVEV (reference sequence). V was trimmed by 6 bases and J by 3 bases, leaving 11 bases between them. There are 14 residues in the CDR3. CDR3 region: CASSSRRDTGELFF. Written as DNA, the CDR3 is TGTGCCAGCAGCTCCCGGAGAGACACCGGGGAGCTGTTTTTT.

The chain recombines TRBV10-1 with TRBJ2-3, with D possibly matching TRBD2 (6 bases). From germline, CDR1 is WNHNN and CDR2 SYGVQD (reference sequence). This CDR3 has 13 amino acids. V lost 5 bases and J 2 bases, leaving 8 bases between the germline ends. CDR3 in amino acids: CASSRDFTDTQYF. The CDR3 DNA is TGCGCCAGCAGTCGGGACTTCACAGATACGCAGTATTTT.

This chain uses TRBV28 with TRBJ1-1; D call uncertain. CDR1 is MDHEN, CDR2 SYDVKM, per germline. The CDR3 is made up of 13 amino acids. V shed 5 bases and J shed 4 bases, with 11 bases lying between them. CDR3: CASSLRHSTEAFF. The CDR3 DNA reads as TGTGCCAGCAGTCTCCGGCATAGCACTGAAGCTTTCTTT.

The rearrangement links TRBV5-1 to TRBJ1-2; perhaps TRBD1 as D (6 bases). CDR3 length: 13 residues. V gave up 4 bases and J gave up 7 bases, with 14 bases separating them. Germline V gene data show CDR1 as SGHRS and CDR2 as YFSETQ. CDR3 nucleotide sequence: TGCGCCAGCAGCCCGGCGGGGGCGGGTGGCTACACCTTC. It specifies CASSPAGAGGYTF.

This clone occurred once. The V gene is TRBV5-1, the J gene TRBJ1-3; maybe TRBD1 (6 bases). The CDR3 totals 15 residues. V was shortened by 4 bases and J by 2 bases, with 13 bases between the two germline ends. From germline, CDR1 is SGHRS and CDR2 YFSETQ. The CDR3 DNA reads as TGCGCCAGCAGCCCGGAAGCAGGGGCTGGAAACACCATATATTTT. Translating gives CASSPEAGAGNTIYF.

The V call is TRBV2, the J call TRBJ2-1; TRBD1 matches at 8 bases. This CDR3 spans 13 amino acids. The germline CDR1 and CDR2 sequences are SNHLY and FYNNEI. The V and J ends lost 9 bases and 7 bases, in that order; junction bases with no gene match: 8. Written as DNA, the CDR3 is TGTGCCAGTCGATGGCGGGACAGGAATGAGCAGTTCTTC. Protein: CASRWRDRNEQFF.

This rearrangement joins TRBV11-2 to TRBJ2-4; D is uncertain. The CDR3 loop spans 17 amino acids. Germline V lookup: CDR1 SGHAT, CDR2 FQNNGV. V was cut by 0 bases and J by 7 bases, with 19 bases left in between. Written as DNA, the CDR3 is TGTGCCAGCAGCTTAGATCAAACAGCTACCTTAGGGAACATTCAGTACTTC. It codes for CASSLDQTATLGNIQYF.

J is TRBJ2-7 and V is TRBV28, with D possibly matching TRBD2 (5 bases). This CDR3 comprises 12 residues. The germline V gene encodes CDR1 MDHEN and CDR2 SYDVKM. V was pared by 6 bases and J by 2 bases, with 8 bases between. The CDR3 region has the DNA TGTGCCAGCAGATCCGGGACCTACGAGCAGTACTTC. Translated: CASRSGTYEQYF.

The V and J genes are TRBV19 and TRBJ2-7; D might be TRBD1 or TRBD2, each matching 5 bases. The germline V gene encodes CDR1 LNHDA and CDR2 SQIVND (reference sequence). Deletions cut 9 bases from V and 1 base from J, with 22 bases between. The CDR3 contains 16 residues. This chain's CDR3 is CASTRAPGRGSYEQYF. For the CDR3, the DNA is TGTGCCAGCACTAGGGCTCCGGGACGCGGGTCCTACGAGCAGTACTTC.

Here the CDR3 reads CASGDNHRKTEAFF. The CDR3, as DNA: TGTGCCAGCGGGGACAATCACCGGAAGACTGAAGCTTTCTTT. V gene TRBV7-2 combines with J gene TRBJ1-1; possible D gene TRBD1, 6 bases. CDR1 and CDR2 from the germline V gene are SGHTA and FQGNSA. The CDR3 is 14 residues long. V was clipped by 8 bases and J by 5 bases, with 18 bases between them.